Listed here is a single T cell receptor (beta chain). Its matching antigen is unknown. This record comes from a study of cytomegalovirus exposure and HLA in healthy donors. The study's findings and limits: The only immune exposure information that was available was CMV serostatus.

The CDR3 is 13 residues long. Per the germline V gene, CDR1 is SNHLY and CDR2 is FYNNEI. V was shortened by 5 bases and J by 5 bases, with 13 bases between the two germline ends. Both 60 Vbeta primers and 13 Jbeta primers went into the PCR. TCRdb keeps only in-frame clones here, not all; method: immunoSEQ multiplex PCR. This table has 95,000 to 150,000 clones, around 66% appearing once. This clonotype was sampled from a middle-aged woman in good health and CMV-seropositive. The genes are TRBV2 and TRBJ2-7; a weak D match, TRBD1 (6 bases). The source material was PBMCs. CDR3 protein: CASSSGRGNEQYF. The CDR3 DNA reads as TGTGCCAGCAGTTCGGGCAGGGGCAACGAGCAGTACTTC.